This T cell receptor (beta chain) was captured in a study of T-cell reconstitution after alpha-beta-depleted transplantation in children. General observations from the study: T-cell counts and diversity at one year post-transplant came mainly from newly produced T cells.

The table lists this clonotype with a few counts. Antigen unknown. Preparation of the TCRbeta library involved a method that used unique molecular identifiers. TCRdb re-called the PCR reads with MiXCR, one entry per CDR3 protein. The profile shows 450,000 to 550,000 distinct CDR3 sequences, about an eighth of them singletons. The J segment lost 4 bases and the V segment lost 3 bases, leaving 9 bases of the junction unmatched. There are 16 residues in the CDR3. CDR1 and CDR2 (germline): SGHTA, FQGNSA. The clonotype comes from a female patient between 2 and 15 years old who had a stem cell transplant for aplastic anemia, so the T cells may come from the graft donor. The source material was PBMCs, mostly from graft donor cells, sampled 180 days after TCRalphabeta/CD19-depleted stem cell transplant. This chain connects TRBV7-2 to TRBJ2-5; TRBD1 agrees at 9 bases. The CDR3 DNA reads as TGTGCCAGCAGCTTCTCCGGGACAGGGAGGGGAGAGACCCAGTACTTC. It codes for CASSFSGTGRGETQYF.